This TCR beta chain was sequenced in a study of post-analysis software for immune sequencing data. Background on the study: Disease trajectories encompassed relapsing-remitting, secondary progressive and progressive-relapsing multiple sclerosis.

Notes on the study in general: Samples prepared in the same batch strongly co-clustered by F measure. When patients were compared with controls, 4 or 5 TRBV segments were more frequent, TRBV5-6, TRBV5-1 and TRBV20-1 among them. Normalized Chao1 diversity in multiple sclerosis patients fell significantly below that of controls.

This clonotype was counted between two and nine times. Its specificity is unknown. J lost 2 bases, V lost 4 bases, and 8 bases had no gene match. CDR1 DFQATT and CDR2 SNEGSKA come from the germline V gene (reference sequence). This CDR3 spans 14 amino acids. Tagging with unique molecular identifiers was a feature of the TCR beta cDNA libraries. TCRdb processed the PCR reads anew with MiXCR; each CDR3 protein has one entry. The sample has some 690,000 distinct CDR3 sequences; roughly 27% are singletons. The chain carries TRBV20-1 and TRBJ2-7; 7 positions agree with TRBD1. This receptor was identified in a girl between 10 and 17 years old with multiple sclerosis. The sequencing input was blood. CDR3 sequence (DNA): TGCAGTGCTAAACACCGGGACAGAGCCTACGAGCAGTACTTC. Its translation is CSAKHRDRAYEQYF.